These T cell receptor beta chains were read from a single sample in a study of shared clonotypes between healthy human individuals. The table came from immunoSEQ multiplex PCR; TCRdb's copy has only in-frame clones and leaves some out. The data hold 1.5 million to 2.5 million clones, with about 95% observed a single time. The sequenced sample consisted of naive CD8+ T cells sorted from blood. These receptors all stem from a man in his late teens or twenties in good health. CDR3s include the opening cysteine and the closing phenylalanine or tryptophan. The D gene is left open where the match is weak. Some rows have no size entry. The others give once, few or many, or a class for an expanded clone.

d_call: .; j_call: TRBJ2-3; v_call: TRBV7-2; clone_size: .; cdr3_aa: CASSLSRSSTDTQYF; cdr3_nt: TGTGCCAGCAGCCTCAGCCGGTCTAGCACAGATACGCAGTATTTT
d_call: .; j_call: TRBJ2-7; v_call: TRBV6-1; clone_size: .; cdr3_aa: CASSELGAGVYEQYF; cdr3_nt: TGTGCCAGCAGTGAACTCGGGGCAGGGGTCTACGAGCAGTACTTC
d_call: .; j_call: TRBJ1-1; v_call: TRBV6-5; clone_size: .; cdr3_aa: CASSYEGSGEAFF; cdr3_nt: TGTGCCAGCAGTTACGAAGGTTCTGGTGAAGCTTTCTTT
d_call: .; j_call: TRBJ2-2; v_call: TRBV10-1; clone_size: .; cdr3_aa: CASSDRESTGELFF; cdr3_nt: TGCGCCAGCAGTGATCGTGAATCCACCGGGGAGCTGTTTTTT
d_call: TRBD2; j_call: TRBJ2-3; v_call: TRBV7-6; clone_size: .; cdr3_aa: CASSSSGSATDTQYF; cdr3_nt: TGTGCCAGCAGCTCTAGCGGGAGTGCGACAGATACGCAGTATTTT
d_call: TRBD2; j_call: TRBJ2-2; v_call: TRBV7-9; clone_size: .; cdr3_aa: CASIQTSGGNTGELFF; cdr3_nt: TGTGCCAGCATCCAAACTAGCGGGGGGAACACCGGGGAGCTGTTTTTT
d_call: TRBD2; j_call: TRBJ2-1; v_call: TRBV5-1; clone_size: .; cdr3_aa: CASSLVEDIGGGEQFF; cdr3_nt: TGCGCCAGCAGCTTGGTGGAGGACATCGGGGGAGGGGAGCAGTTCTTC
d_call: .; j_call: TRBJ2-2; v_call: TRBV6-5; clone_size: .; cdr3_aa: CASLDRNTGELFF; cdr3_nt: TGTGCCAGCCTGGACAGGAACACCGGGGAGCTGTTTTTT
d_call: .; j_call: TRBJ2-1; v_call: TRBV2; clone_size: .; cdr3_aa: CASIRDNSYNEQFF; cdr3_nt: TGTGCCAGCATTCGGGACAACTCCTACAATGAGCAGTTCTTC
d_call: .; j_call: TRBJ2-7; v_call: TRBV5-1; clone_size: .; cdr3_aa: CASSLKTASYEQYF; cdr3_nt: TGCGCCAGCAGCTTGAAGACGGCCAGCTACGAGCAGTACTTC
d_call: .; j_call: TRBJ2-1; v_call: TRBV6-5; clone_size: .; cdr3_aa: CASFHPSGNEQFF; cdr3_nt: TGTGCCAGCTTCCACCCCTCTGGAAATGAGCAGTTCTTC
d_call: TRBD2; j_call: TRBJ2-7; v_call: TRBV7-9; clone_size: .; cdr3_aa: CASSPGLADYEQYF; cdr3_nt: TGTGCCAGCAGCCCGGGACTAGCGGACTACGAGCAGTACTTC
d_call: .; j_call: TRBJ2-2; v_call: TRBV6-5; clone_size: .; cdr3_aa: CASSYQGGNTGELFF; cdr3_nt: TGTGCCAGCAGTTACCAGGGAGGGAACACCGGGGAGCTGTTTTTT
d_call: TRBD2; j_call: TRBJ2-5; v_call: TRBV4-3; clone_size: .; cdr3_aa: CASSQGAGETQYF; cdr3_nt: TGCGCCAGCAGCCAAGGAGCGGGGGAGACCCAGTACTTC
d_call: TRBD1; j_call: TRBJ1-1; v_call: TRBV11-2; clone_size: .; cdr3_aa: CASSSMTGGETEAFF; cdr3_nt: TGTGCCAGCAGCTCCATGACAGGGGGCGAGACTGAAGCTTTCTTT
d_call: .; j_call: TRBJ1-6; v_call: TRBV2; clone_size: few; cdr3_aa: CASSPGTYNSPLHF; cdr3_nt: TGTGCCAGCAGTCCCGGGACCTATAATTCACCCCTCCACTTT
d_call: .; j_call: TRBJ2-7; v_call: TRBV6-5; clone_size: .; cdr3_aa: CASSYSVRADYEQYF; cdr3_nt: TGTGCCAGCAGTTACTCGGTGAGGGCAGACTACGAGCAGTACTTC
d_call: TRBD1; j_call: TRBJ2-1; v_call: TRBV10-1; clone_size: .; cdr3_aa: CASSPESGQGYNEQFF; cdr3_nt: TGCGCCAGCAGCCCTGAGTCGGGACAGGGATACAATGAGCAGTTCTTC
d_call: TRBD1; j_call: TRBJ1-1; v_call: TRBV7-9; clone_size: .; cdr3_aa: CASSSPTTGGAFF; cdr3_nt: TGTGCCAGCAGCTCCCCCACGACAGGGGGAGCTTTCTTT
d_call: TRBD1; j_call: TRBJ2-1; v_call: TRBV7-9; clone_size: .; cdr3_aa: CASSLIGQGDNEQFF; cdr3_nt: TGTGCCAGCAGCTTAATCGGACAGGGAGACAATGAGCAGTTCTTC
d_call: .; j_call: TRBJ2-1; v_call: TRBV19; clone_size: .; cdr3_aa: CASTNGRDEQFF; cdr3_nt: TGTGCCAGTACCAACGGGCGGGACGAGCAGTTCTTC
d_call: .; j_call: TRBJ2-7; v_call: TRBV19; clone_size: .; cdr3_aa: CASSIAGTALEQYF; cdr3_nt: TGTGCCAGTAGTATAGCCGGGACGGCCCTCGAGCAGTACTTC
d_call: .; j_call: TRBJ2-7; v_call: TRBV7-8; clone_size: once; cdr3_aa: CASSPGINPYEQYF; cdr3_nt: TGTGCCAGCAGCCCCGGGATTAATCCTTACGAGCAGTACTTC
d_call: TRBD1; j_call: TRBJ2-1; v_call: TRBV25-1; clone_size: .; cdr3_aa: CASSGQGAPYNEQFF; cdr3_nt: TGTGCCAGCAGTGGACAGGGGGCACCCTACAATGAGCAGTTCTTC
d_call: .; j_call: TRBJ1-5; v_call: TRBV4-1; clone_size: .; cdr3_aa: CASSQAPGGRNQWQHF; cdr3_nt: TGCGCCAGCAGCCAAGCACCGGGAGGGAGGAATCAGTGGCAGCATTTT
d_call: .; j_call: TRBJ2-5; v_call: TRBV6-1; clone_size: .; cdr3_aa: CASSVLFRPQETQYF; cdr3_nt: TGTGCCAGCAGTGTCCTTTTCCGTCCTCAAGAGACCCAGTACTTC
d_call: .; j_call: TRBJ2-7; v_call: TRBV7-9; clone_size: .; cdr3_aa: CASSLAGGSYEQYF; cdr3_nt: TGTGCCAGCAGCTTAGCGGGGGGTTCCTACGAGCAGTACTTC
d_call: .; j_call: TRBJ1-5; v_call: TRBV18; clone_size: .; cdr3_aa: CASSRGGNQPQHF; cdr3_nt: TGTGCCAGCTCCAGGGGAGGGAATCAGCCCCAGCATTTT
d_call: .; j_call: TRBJ2-1; v_call: TRBV10-3; clone_size: .; cdr3_aa: CAISESVMGTSVGNEQFF; cdr3_nt: TGTGCCATCAGTGAGTCTGTAATGGGGACGAGTGTGGGGAATGAGCAGTTCTTC
d_call: .; j_call: TRBJ2-1; v_call: TRBV4-1; clone_size: .; cdr3_aa: CASSEYHEQFF; cdr3_nt: TGCGCCAGCAGCGAATATCATGAGCAGTTCTTC
d_call: .; j_call: TRBJ2-7; v_call: TRBV5-6; clone_size: .; cdr3_aa: CASSFGVSPSYEQYF; cdr3_nt: TGTGCCAGCAGCTTTGGAGTTTCCCCATCCTACGAGCAGTACTTC
d_call: .; j_call: TRBJ1-1; v_call: TRBV19; clone_size: .; cdr3_aa: CASNWGGRYTEAFF; cdr3_nt: TGTGCCAGTAACTGGGGCGGTAGGTACACTGAAGCTTTCTTT
d_call: .; j_call: TRBJ1-3; v_call: TRBV5-1; clone_size: .; cdr3_aa: CASSLTQASSGNTIYF; cdr3_nt: TGCGCCAGCAGCTTAACCCAGGCGAGCTCTGGAAACACCATATATTTT
d_call: .; j_call: TRBJ2-7; v_call: TRBV6-1; clone_size: .; cdr3_aa: CASSEVGNAYEQYF; cdr3_nt: TGTGCCAGCAGTGAAGTGGGTAACGCATACGAGCAGTACTTC
d_call: .; j_call: TRBJ2-3; v_call: TRBV9; clone_size: once; cdr3_aa: CASSAGLGGDTQYF; cdr3_nt: TGTGCCAGCAGCGCCGGACTGGGAGGAGATACGCAGTATTTT
d_call: .; j_call: TRBJ1-1; v_call: TRBV19; clone_size: .; cdr3_aa: CASSTNFGDTEAFF; cdr3_nt: TGTGCCAGTAGTACGAACTTTGGGGACACTGAAGCTTTCTTT
d_call: .; j_call: TRBJ2-2; v_call: TRBV7-9; clone_size: .; cdr3_aa: CASSWERGPPGTGELFF; cdr3_nt: TGTGCCAGCAGCTGGGAACGGGGGCCACCCGGGACCGGGGAGCTGTTTTTT
d_call: TRBD2; j_call: TRBJ2-7; v_call: TRBV4-1; clone_size: .; cdr3_aa: CASSQEAGTSGGYEQYF; cdr3_nt: TGCGCCAGCAGCCAGGAGGCCGGGACTAGCGGGGGCTACGAGCAGTACTTC